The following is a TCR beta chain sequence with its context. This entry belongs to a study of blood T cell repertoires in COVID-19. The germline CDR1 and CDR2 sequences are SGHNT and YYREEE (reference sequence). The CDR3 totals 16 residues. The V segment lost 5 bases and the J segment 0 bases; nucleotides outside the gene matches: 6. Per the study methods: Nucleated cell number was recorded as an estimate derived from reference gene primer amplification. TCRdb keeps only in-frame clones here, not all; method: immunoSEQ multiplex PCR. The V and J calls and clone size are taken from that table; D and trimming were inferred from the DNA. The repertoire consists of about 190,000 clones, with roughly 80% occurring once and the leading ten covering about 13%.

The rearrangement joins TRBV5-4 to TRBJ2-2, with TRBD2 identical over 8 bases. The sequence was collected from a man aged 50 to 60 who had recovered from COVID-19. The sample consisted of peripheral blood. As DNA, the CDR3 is TGTGCCAGCAGACAATCTAGCGGGTCGAACACCGGGGAGCTGTTTTTT. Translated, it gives CASRQSSGSNTGELFF.